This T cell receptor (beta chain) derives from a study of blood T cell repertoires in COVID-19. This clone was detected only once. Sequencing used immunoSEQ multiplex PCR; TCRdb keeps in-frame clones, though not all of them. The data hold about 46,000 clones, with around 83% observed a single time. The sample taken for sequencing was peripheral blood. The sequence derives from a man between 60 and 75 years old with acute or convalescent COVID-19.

The CDR3 is CSASLTSGRATDTQYF. The CDR3 DNA is TGCAGTGCTAGTCTTACTAGCGGGAGGGCTACAGATACGCAGTATTTT. The chain recombines TRBV20-1 with TRBJ2-3, with 13 bases aligning to TRBD2. CDR3 length equals 16 residues. In germline, CDR1 is DFQATT, CDR2 SNEGSKA (reference sequence). The junction had 6 bases not matched to a gene; V was cut back by 3 bases and J by 3 bases.